This TCR beta chain stems from a study of cytomegalovirus exposure and HLA in healthy donors. Regarding the study as a whole: A later look showed TCR association rates differing by HLA locus, highest for DRB1 and lowest for HLA-C. Later findings reportedly placed an Asian-associated ancestry cluster below the approximately 670-donor mean for N-insertions.

Nominal health characterized the donors when sampled, though unrecorded immune exposures were likely. PCR primers comprised 60 Vbeta and 13 Jbeta primers. Profiling relied on immunoSEQ multiplex PCR, and the TCRdb table lists in-frame clones only, not all of them. The sample records about 160,000 clones, about 80% being singletons. This clone was recorded a few times. Its specificity is not known. The germline gives CDR1 SGDLS, CDR2 YYNGEE. The CDR3 length is 12 residues. Trimming stripped 3 bases from V and 9 bases from J, with 10 bases between. Sequencing input: PBMCs. The receptor was isolated from a man aged 25 to 40 in good health and CMV-seronegative. The chain links TRBV9 to TRBJ2-1, with D perhaps matching TRBD2 (5 bases). The CDR3 DNA sequence: TGTGCCAGCAGCGACGAGGGTCGTGAGCAGTTCTTC. Protein product: CASSDEGREQFF.